This T cell receptor (beta chain) was sequenced for a study of T cell changes during pregnancy in multiple sclerosis (dated by TCRdb to between 2017 and 2020). Regarding the study in general: In women with multiple sclerosis, the researchers looked at how the T cell repertoire shifted as pregnancy progressed.

This clone came up once. The antigen it recognizes is unknown. It has no much larger one-base neighbor in the sample; base qualities were not kept. Trimming removed 8 bases from V and 4 bases from J, leaving 7 bases between the germline ends. According to the germline V gene (reference sequence), CDR1 reads SEHNR and CDR2 reads FQNEAQ. The CDR3 goes from the cysteine to the phenylalanine over 11 residues. Just the 33-base CDR3 DNA is kept, in frame starting at base 1. The receptor library was made with the immunoSEQ multiplex PCR assay. Here the immuneACCESS table is served through TCRdb, limited to in-frame sequences with V and J called. Missing clones are a known gap in these copies; in checked studies unresolved V genes cover under half, and the rest lacks a known reason. This sample lists around 36,000 clones; 80% to 95% were detected once. The ten largest make up 0.43% of the sample.

Sequencing used CD4+ T cells from peripheral blood mononuclear cells, obtained in the third trimester of pregnancy. This receptor was identified in a female donor with multiple sclerosis, enrolled in a pregnancy study. The V gene is TRBV7-9 and the J gene is TRBJ2-3; no D gene is confidently identified. At the DNA level, the sequence is TGTGCCAGCTCCCTAGCAGATACGCAGTATTTT. It codes for CASSLADTQYF. Outside the CDR3, residues come from the reference TRBV7-9 and TRBJ2-3 proteins, so the full variable domain is: DTGVSQNPRHKITKRGQNVTFRCDPISEHNRLYWYRQTLGQGPEFLTYFQNEAQLEKSRLLSDRFSAERPKGSFSTLEIQRTEQGDSAMYLCASSLADTQYFGPGTRLTVL.